This T cell receptor (beta chain) was recorded in a study of tumor and adjacent non-tumor tissue in lung cancer. No cell sorting was done before RNA was extracted from the tissue. More than 3 cm separated this lung sample from the edge of the tumor. Three rounds of nested PCR, following a modified ARM-PCR protocol, produced the TCRbeta library. TCRdb reanalysed the multiplex PCR reads using MiXCR and keeps one entry per CDR3 protein. The sample contains more than 55,000 distinct CDR3 sequences, about 61% of which appear only once. The CDR3 contains 15 residues. The sample consisted of distant non-tumor lung tissue. This sequence joins TRBV12-3 or TRBV12-4 and TRBJ1-5, with a tentative D call TRBD1 (6 bases). The source is a man between 65 and 85 years old with non-small cell lung cancer. CDR3 amino acids: CDGSAQTGTNQPQHF. The CDR3 DNA follows: TGTGACGGCAGTGCCCAGACAGGAACCAATCAGCCCCAGCATTTT.